One sample yielded the 30 T cell receptor beta chains listed below, sequenced in a study of response to subunit inactivated influenza vaccine. TCRdb processed the RT-PCR reads anew with MiXCR; each CDR3 protein has one entry. The sample yields about 800,000 distinct CDR3 sequences, 21% seen once. The starting material was PBMCs from blood, obtained about 5 days after vaccination. The receptors shown here come from a man aged 45-65 years who received an inactivated influenza vaccine.

The genes are TRBV5-1 and TRBJ2-7; D gene unclear. The V gene's germline CDR1 is SGHRS and CDR2 YFSETQ. The ends were cut back, 0 bases at V and 4 bases at J, with 14 bases in the middle. The CDR3 consists of 15 residues. CDR3 sequence reads: CASSLDGVLMYEQYF. CDR3 nucleotides: TGCGCCAGCAGCTTGGACGGAGTTTTAATGTACGAGCAGTACTTC.

The chain carries TRBV6-1 and TRBJ1-5; unclear D gene. There are 14 residues in the CDR3. Germline values: CDR1 MNHNS, CDR2 SASEGT. Trimming stripped 6 bases from V and 3 bases from J, with 12 bases between. The CDR3 protein is CASRLDGTNQPQHF. The CDR3 DNA follows: TGTGCCAGCAGGTTGGACGGTACCAATCAGCCCCAGCATTTT.

This chain uses TRBV7-2 with TRBJ2-4, with TRBD1 matching over 7 bases. Germline V gene data show CDR1 as SGHTA and CDR2 as FQGNSA. The length of the CDR3 is 14 residues. V lost 4 bases, J lost 9 bases, and 9 bases stayed unmatched. CDR3 region: CASSSNQGVGIQYF. DNA of the CDR3: TGTGCCAGCAGCTCCAACCAGGGGGTTGGCATTCAGTACTTC.

The chain couples TRBV12-3 or TRBV12-4 to TRBJ1-5; 7 nucleotides line up with TRBD1. The CDR3 runs 16 residues. With 5 bases clipped from V and 0 bases from J, the junction kept 7 bases outside the gene matches. In nucleotides, the CDR3 is TGTGCCAGCAGTCCCACAGGGGCCTATAGCAATCAGCCCCAGCATTTT. Protein: CASSPTGAYSNQPQHF.

V is TRBV4-1 and J is TRBJ1-1; D unresolved. CDR3 length equals 14 residues. The germline gives CDR1 MGHRA, CDR2 YSYEKL. Trimming left V 1 base short and J 1 base short, with 7 bases between. The CDR3 loop is CASSQVTANTEAFF. As DNA, the CDR3 is TGCGCCAGCAGCCAAGTAACTGCGAACACTGAAGCTTTCTTT.

This clonotype was counted between two and nine times. The chain carries TRBV10-3 and TRBJ1-2, with a possible D match to TRBD1 (5 bases). Germline V gives CDR1 ENHRY, CDR2 SYGVKD. CDR3 size: 12 residues. The V gene lost 8 bases and the J gene lost 7 bases, with 14 bases spanning the gap. CDR3 nucleotide sequence: TGTGCCATCCAAGGGGTTTCTTTTGGCTACACCTTC. Translating it yields CAIQGVSFGYTF.

This clonotype has a handful of counts. The V and J genes are TRBV20-1 and TRBJ2-3; 10 bases align to TRBD2. The CDR3 has 16 amino acids. Germline-derived CDR1 and CDR2 are DFQATT and SNEGSKA (reference sequence). J was trimmed by 2 bases and V by 2 bases; bases with no gene match: 7. The CDR3 protein is CSARPRLAGNTDTQYF. The CDR3 DNA follows: TGCAGTGCTAGACCACGACTAGCGGGTAACACAGATACGCAGTATTTT.

This clonotype was observed a few times. The J gene is TRBJ2-5, the V gene TRBV28, with TRBD1 matching 9 bases. The germline CDR1 and CDR2 sequences are MDHEN and SYDVKM. V was pared by 3 bases and J by 5 bases, with 4 bases of the junction left unmatched. The CDR3 has 14 amino acids. DNA of the CDR3: TGTGCCAGCAGTTTTAGGGACAGGGAGGAGACCCAGTACTTC. Translating gives CASSFRDREETQYF.

This chain connects TRBV20-1 to TRBJ2-3; the D gene could be TRBD1 or TRBD2 (5 bases each). Germline V gene lookup returns CDR1 DFQATT and CDR2 SNEGSKA (reference sequence). The CDR3 extends over 14 amino acids. V lost 3 bases to trimming and J lost 2 bases, with 12 bases between them. The CDR3 nucleotides are TGCAGTGCTAGTGTTGGGGGTTTCACAGATACGCAGTATTTT. Its translation: CSASVGGFTDTQYF.

The table lists this clonotype with a few counts. This chain connects TRBV12-3 or TRBV12-4 to TRBJ1-3; tentative D call: TRBD1 (6 bases). This CDR3 is built from 16 residues. Trimming pared 8 bases from V and 0 bases from J, leaving 17 bases between. The CDR3, as DNA: TGTGCCAGCGATTCGGACAGCGCCTACTCTGGAAACACCATATATTTT. Protein sequence: CASDSDSAYSGNTIYF.

The sample holds one count of this clonotype. V and J are TRBV7-6 and TRBJ1-1; D ambiguous. The CDR3 totals 15 residues. Looked up from germline, CDR1 is SGHVS and CDR2 is FNYEAQ. With 4 bases removed from V and 4 bases from J, the gap between germline ends came to 16 bases. In DNA form, the CDR3 reads TGTGCCAGCAGCTACACTCGGAGTGACGCCACTGAAGCTTTCTTT. Its translation is CASSYTRSDATEAFF.

This rearrangement joins TRBV20-1 to TRBJ2-5, with 11 bases matching TRBD2. CDR1 and CDR2 from the germline V gene are DFQATT and SNEGSKA (reference sequence). The CDR3 extends over 14 amino acids. V was pared by 8 bases and J by 4 bases, with 9 bases of the junction left unmatched. CDR3 DNA: TGCAGTTCTCGACTAGCGGGGAGGAGAGAGACCCAGTACTTC. This encodes CSSRLAGRRETQYF.

V usage is TRBV12-3 or TRBV12-4 and J usage is TRBJ2-1; no reliable D call. V was pared by 7 bases and J by 2 bases, with 12 bases between. The length of the CDR3 is 14 residues. The CDR3 DNA sequence: TGTGCCAGCAATCGGGCCTTAGCCTACAATGAGCAGTTCTTC. This encodes CASNRALAYNEQFF.

This clonotype has a handful of counts. CDR3 in amino acids: CASSQVLGGELFF. The CDR3 DNA sequence: TGTGCCAGCAGCCAAGTCTTGGGCGGGGAGCTGTTTTTT. V and J are TRBV3-1 and TRBJ2-2; D uncertain. In germline, CDR1 is LGHDT, CDR2 YNNKEL (reference sequence). The germline V and J ends were trimmed by 1 base and 7 bases, with 7 bases remaining between them. The CDR3 is 13 residues long.

The chain recombines TRBV4-3 with TRBJ2-7; 8 bases map to TRBD2. Germline CDR1 and CDR2: LGHNA and YSLEER. Trimming at V came to 1 base and at J to 6 bases, leaving 8 bases not matched to a gene. The CDR3 is 15 residues long. CDR3 in DNA: TGCGCCAGCAGCCAAGTCAGCGGGGGACTGAGCGAGCAGTACTTC. Translated: CASSQVSGGLSEQYF.

This chain links TRBV7-9 with TRBJ2-5; 11 bases are shared with TRBD1. In germline, CDR1 is SEHNR, CDR2 FQNEAQ (reference sequence). The CDR3 is 16 amino acids. After removal of 4 bases from V and 4 bases from J, the junction contained 8 bases not matched to a gene. CDR3 sequence: CASSSEGQGVRETQYF. CDR3 sequence (DNA): TGTGCCAGCAGCTCAGAGGGACAGGGGGTTCGAGAGACCCAGTACTTC.

The V and J genes are TRBV7-8 and TRBJ2-7, with 7 bases aligning to TRBD2. Germline V gene sequence: CDR1 SGHVS, CDR2 FQNEAQ. The CDR3 length is 14 residues. After removal of 0 bases from V and 3 bases from J, the junction contained 2 bases not matched to a gene. As DNA, the CDR3 is TGTGCCAGCAGCTTAGCGACTAGCAGCTACGAGCAGTACTTC. This translates into CASSLATSSYEQYF. The entire variable domain, with the rest obtained from reference TRBV7-8 and TRBJ2-7, is as follows: GAGVSQSPRYKVAKRGQDVALRCDPISGHVSLFWYQQALGQGPEFLTYFQNEAQLDKSGLPSDRFFAERPEGSVSTLKIQRTQQEDSAVYLCASSLATSSYEQYFGPGTRLTVT.

This chain joins TRBV9 and TRBJ2-3, with D perhaps TRBD1 (5 bases). V shed 5 bases and J shed 6 bases, with 19 bases lying between them. Per the germline V gene, CDR1 is SGDLS and CDR2 is YYNGEE. CDR3 length: 15 residues. The CDR3: CASSENPGQVDTQYF. Written as DNA, the CDR3 is TGTGCCAGCAGTGAGAACCCAGGGCAAGTGGATACGCAGTATTTT. The complete variable domain, with remaining parts taken from reference TRBV9 and TRBJ2-3, reads DSGVTQTPKHLITATGQRVTLRCSPRSGDLSVYWYQQSLDQGLQFLIQYYNGEERAKGNILERFSAQQFPDLHSELNLSSLELGDSALYFCASSENPGQVDTQYFGPGTRLTVL.

The chain combines TRBV7-2 with TRBJ2-7, with 11 positions matching TRBD2. The J segment lost 3 bases and the V segment lost 4 bases, leaving 5 bases of the junction unmatched. CDR3 length equals 15 residues. Germline CDR1 and CDR2: SGHTA and FQGNSA. The CDR3 protein is CASSSAGTSGYEQYF. Written as DNA, the CDR3 is TGTGCCAGCAGCTCAGCCGGGACTAGCGGCTACGAGCAGTACTTC.

The rearrangement joins TRBV27 to TRBJ2-7; 10 nucleotides line up with TRBD1. The V segment lost 5 bases and the J segment 0 bases; nucleotides outside the gene matches: 7. CDR1 is MNHEY, CDR2 SMNVEV, per germline (reference sequence). This CDR3 is 16 amino acids long. Here the CDR3 DNA reads TGTGCCAGCAGTCCAGACAGGGGGCATCTCTCCTACGAGCAGTACTTC. As protein: CASSPDRGHLSYEQYF.

The genes are TRBV3-1 and TRBJ1-5; possible D gene TRBD1, 5 bases. Looked up from germline, CDR1 is LGHDT and CDR2 is YNNKEL (reference sequence). CDR3 length: 15 amino acids. Deletions cut 4 bases from V and 4 bases from J, with 14 bases between. The CDR3 bases are TGTGCCAGCAGCCCCCGGTGGGGGGGAAATCAGCCCCAGCATTTT. Translating it yields CASSPRWGGNQPQHF. Using reference TRBV3-1 and TRBJ1-5 for the parts outside the CDR3, the full variable domain is DTAVSQTPKYLVTQMGNDKSIKCEQNLGHDTMYWYKQDSKKFLKIMFSYNNKELIINETVPNRFSPKSPDKAHLNLHINSLELGDSAVYFCASSPRWGGNQPQHFGDGTRLSIL.

This rearrangement joins TRBV6-2 or TRBV6-3 to TRBJ2-1, with a tentative D call TRBD2 (5 bases). The germline V gene encodes CDR1 MNHEY and CDR2 SVGEGT. CDR3 length: 15 residues. Trimming took 1 base from V and 0 from J, leaving 7 bases between them. This CDR3 reads CASSYLTSSYNEQFF. CDR3 nucleotides: TGTGCCAGCAGTTACTTAACTAGCTCCTACAATGAGCAGTTCTTC.

The chain has TRBV6-1 and TRBJ2-7, with 9 bases identical to TRBD2. The CDR3 contains 13 residues. The germline V gene has CDR1 MNHNS and CDR2 SASEGT. Trimming cost V 7 bases and J 13 bases; bases outside gene matches: 14. The CDR3 loop reads CASTPGGSGSLYF. For the CDR3, the DNA is TGTGCCAGCACCCCCGGGGGTAGCGGGAGTTTATACTTC.

The chain combines TRBV28 with TRBJ2-3; D call uncertain. In germline, CDR1 is MDHEN, CDR2 SYDVKM. Trimming removed 10 bases from V and 0 bases from J, with 11 bases in between. This CDR3 is 13 amino acids long. The CDR3 coding sequence is TGTGCCACCGACTCCCGGAGCACAGATACGCAGTATTTT. Its translation: CATDSRSTDTQYF.

This chain connects TRBV25-1 to TRBJ2-2; D unresolved. Trimming shortened V by 2 bases and J by 2 bases, and 3 bases separated the two germline ends. Per the germline V gene, CDR1 is MGHDK and CDR2 is SYGVNS. The CDR3 is 13 residues long. The CDR3 reads CASSEHNTGELFF. The CDR3 bases are TGTGCCAGCAGTGAACATAACACCGGGGAGCTGTTTTTT.

The chain carries TRBV5-1 and TRBJ2-7; D remains unclear. Deletions cut 4 bases from V and 6 bases from J, with 17 bases between. Per germline, CDR1 SGHRS and CDR2 YFSETQ. This CDR3 spans 14 amino acids. The CDR3 protein is CASSLTGRPLEQYF. The CDR3 region has the DNA TGCGCCAGCAGCCTCACGGGCCGGCCCCTCGAGCAGTACTTC.

The chain joins TRBV6-1 to TRBJ2-3, with 8 bases aligning to TRBD2. J was trimmed by 2 bases and V by 2 bases; bases with no gene match: 9. Germline-derived CDR1 and CDR2 are MNHNS and SASEGT. The CDR3 has 17 residues. In nucleotides, the CDR3 is TGTGCCAGCAGTGAATTAGCGGGAAGCTCCTTCACAGATACGCAGTATTTT. It is translated as CASSELAGSSFTDTQYF.

This clonotype was counted a few times. The CDR3 protein is CATSLPSGGELFF. CDR3 sequence (DNA): TGTGCCACCAGTTTGCCAAGCGGCGGGGAGCTGTTTTTT. The V gene is TRBV24-1, the J gene TRBJ2-2; D may be TRBD2 (5 bases). Germline V gives CDR1 KGHDR, CDR2 SFDVKD. This CDR3 is 13 amino acids long. The V end was cut by 6 bases, the J end by 7 bases, with 11 bases between.

CDR3 sequence reads: CASSQRQGGLVYNEQFF. The DNA of the CDR3 is TGTGCCAGCAGTCAGCGACAGGGTGGGTTGGTCTACAATGAGCAGTTCTTC. The chain carries TRBV6-1 and TRBJ2-1; 7 nucleotides agree with TRBD1. The CDR3 length is 17 residues. The V and J ends lost 5 bases and 3 bases, in that order; junction bases with no gene match: 13. The germline V gene has CDR1 MNHNS and CDR2 SASEGT.

The chain joins TRBV27 to TRBJ2-7, with D unclear. V lost 6 bases and J lost 3, with 21 bases in between. There are 16 residues in the CDR3. Germline-derived CDR1 and CDR2 are MNHEY and SMNVEV (reference sequence). The CDR3 DNA is TGTGCCAGCAGCCCCACAAGGATCAGGCTGGTCTACGAGCAGTACTTC. As protein: CASSPTRIRLVYEQYF.